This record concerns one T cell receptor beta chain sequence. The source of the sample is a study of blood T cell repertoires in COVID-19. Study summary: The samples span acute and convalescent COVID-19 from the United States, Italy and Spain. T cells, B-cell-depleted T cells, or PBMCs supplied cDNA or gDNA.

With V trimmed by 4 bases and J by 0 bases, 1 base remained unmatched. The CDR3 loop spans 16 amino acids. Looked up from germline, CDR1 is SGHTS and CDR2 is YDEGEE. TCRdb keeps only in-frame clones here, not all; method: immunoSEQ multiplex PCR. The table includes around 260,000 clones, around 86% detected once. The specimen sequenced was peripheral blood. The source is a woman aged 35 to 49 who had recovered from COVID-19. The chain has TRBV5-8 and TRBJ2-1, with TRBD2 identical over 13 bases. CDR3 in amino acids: CASSRTSGGSYNEQFF. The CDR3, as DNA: TGTGCCAGCAGCCGGACTAGCGGGGGCTCCTACAATGAGCAGTTCTTC.